This TCR beta chain is from a study of lymphopenia after photon versus proton radiotherapy. Generated by immunoSEQ multiplex PCR, the TCRdb table keeps only in-frame clones and is missing some. The data contain roughly 30,000 clones, about 87% of them singletons. A note on this clone: Its matching antigen is unknown.

Study-wide results and caveats: Post-nadir TCR diversity decline inversely tracked overall survival among those who died. Only patients who died were analyzed for survival; proton advantage is unproven. After lymphocyte nadir, photon-treated repertoires showed oligoclonal expansion, especially CD8+ Temra. Relative stability marked proton patients; photon patients lost diversity and naive cells.

The CDR3 has 14 residues. Trimming left V 2 bases short and J 0 bases short, with 8 bases between. Germline CDR1 is MNHEY and CDR2 is SMNVEV (reference sequence). The sequence came from a woman aged 55 to 70 with cholangiocarcinoma. Some clones in this sample may be carry-over from other donors' samples. Here the sequenced sample was peripheral blood, taken from a patient treated with proton-based radiotherapy. The chain couples TRBV27 to TRBJ2-7; D remains ambiguous. The CDR3 protein is CASSLGIYSYEQYF. The CDR3 DNA follows: TGTGCCAGCAGTTTAGGGATCTACTCCTACGAGCAGTACTTC.